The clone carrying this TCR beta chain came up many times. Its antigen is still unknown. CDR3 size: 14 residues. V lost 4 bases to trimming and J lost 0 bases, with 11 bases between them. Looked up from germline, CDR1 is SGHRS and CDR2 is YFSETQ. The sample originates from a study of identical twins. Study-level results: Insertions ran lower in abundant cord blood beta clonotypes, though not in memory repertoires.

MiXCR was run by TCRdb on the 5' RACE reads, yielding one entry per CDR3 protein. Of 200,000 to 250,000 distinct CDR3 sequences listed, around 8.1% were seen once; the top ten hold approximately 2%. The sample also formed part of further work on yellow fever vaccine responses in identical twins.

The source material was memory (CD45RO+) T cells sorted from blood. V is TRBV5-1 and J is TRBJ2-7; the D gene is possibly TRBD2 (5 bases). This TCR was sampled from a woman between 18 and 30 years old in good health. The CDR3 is CASSIRDASYEQYF. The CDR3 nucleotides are TGCGCCAGCAGCATCCGGGATGCCTCCTACGAGCAGTACTTC.